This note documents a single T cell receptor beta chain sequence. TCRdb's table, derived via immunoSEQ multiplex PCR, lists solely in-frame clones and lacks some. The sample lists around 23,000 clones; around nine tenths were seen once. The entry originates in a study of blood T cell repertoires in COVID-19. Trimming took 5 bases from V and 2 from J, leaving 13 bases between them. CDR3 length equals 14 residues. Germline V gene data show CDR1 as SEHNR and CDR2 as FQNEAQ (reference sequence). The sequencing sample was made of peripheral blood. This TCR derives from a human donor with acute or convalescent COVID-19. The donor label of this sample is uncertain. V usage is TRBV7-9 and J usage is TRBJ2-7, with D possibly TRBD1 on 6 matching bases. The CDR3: CASSQGGVPYEQYF. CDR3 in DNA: TGTGCCAGCAGCCAAGGGGGTGTACCCTACGAGCAGTACTTC.